These T cell receptor beta chains were read from a single sample in a study of cytomegalovirus exposure and HLA in healthy donors. TCRdb keeps only in-frame clones here, not all; method: immunoSEQ multiplex PCR. Found here are tens of thousands of clones, 84% of them singletons; the top ten hold approximately 19%. Sequencing input: PBMCs. The receptors were sampled from a man between 65 and 85 years old in good health and CMV-seropositive. Each CDR3 is given with its conserved first and last residue. The order of the fields is V gene, J gene, CDR3 protein.

v_gene: TRBV7-6
j_gene: TRBJ1-1
CDR3aa: CASSSSPVLNTEAFF

v_gene: TRBV10-1
j_gene: TRBJ2-3
CDR3aa: CASSEGLAVSTDTQYF

v_gene: TRBV9
j_gene: TRBJ1-2
CDR3aa: CASSVTGEYGYTF

v_gene: TRBV2
j_gene: TRBJ2-2
CDR3aa: CASSLGTGNTGELFF

v_gene: TRBV15
j_gene: TRBJ2-5
CDR3aa: CATSRVQDQETQYF

v_gene: TRBV5-6
j_gene: TRBJ2-5
CDR3aa: CASSFGRGETQYF

v_gene: TRBV2
j_gene: TRBJ2-4
CDR3aa: CASSEERGAKNIQYF

v_gene: TRBV7-9
j_gene: TRBJ1-5
CDR3aa: CASDRGKDQPQHF

v_gene: TRBV5-4
j_gene: TRBJ1-1
CDR3aa: CASSFRDRRHTEAFF

v_gene: TRBV6-1
j_gene: TRBJ2-7
CDR3aa: CAGGTYEQYF

v_gene: TRBV21-1
j_gene: TRBJ1-2
CDR3aa: CASSDGPDRGLVYYGYTF

v_gene: TRBV14
j_gene: NA
CDR3aa: CASSRLTGANEQYF

v_gene: TRBV6-6
j_gene: TRBJ1-2
CDR3aa: CASSPTGLANYGYTF

v_gene: TRBV6-5
j_gene: TRBJ1-1
CDR3aa: CASSRDRGLNTEAFF

v_gene: TRBV7-9
j_gene: TRBJ2-5
CDR3aa: CASSLGLAGGSSQTQYF

v_gene: TRBV7-8
j_gene: TRBJ2-2
CDR3aa: CASSPRGGTLNTGELFF

v_gene: TRBV5-8
j_gene: TRBJ2-7
CDR3aa: CASSSGQTWGLAQYF

v_gene: TRBV7-6
j_gene: TRBJ2-5
CDR3aa: CASSKRQQETQYF

v_gene: TRBV10-3
j_gene: TRBJ2-7
CDR3aa: CAISERASGRYEQYF

v_gene: TRBV6-1
j_gene: TRBJ2-7
CDR3aa: CASSGERFYEQYF

v_gene: TRBV18
j_gene: TRBJ2-4
CDR3aa: CASSLADRGDIQYF

v_gene: TRBV10-3
j_gene: TRBJ1-4
CDR3aa: CAISEPGQGGDEKLFF

v_gene: TRBV19
j_gene: TRBJ2-6
CDR3aa: CATKSVAGANVLTF

v_gene: TRBV6-6
j_gene: TRBJ2-7
CDR3aa: CASSSGTSGTYEQYF

v_gene: TRBV7-6
j_gene: TRBJ2-4
CDR3aa: CASSLSAGNIQYF

v_gene: TRBV9
j_gene: TRBJ2-1
CDR3aa: CASSVAPAGSEEQFF

v_gene: TRBV6-5
j_gene: TRBJ1-2
CDR3aa: CASSSVNGYTF

v_gene: TRBV10-3
j_gene: TRBJ2-5
CDR3aa: CAISERTGQETQYF

v_gene: TRBV9
j_gene: TRBJ2-3
CDR3aa: CASSVGTSGATDTQYF

v_gene: TRBV10-3
j_gene: TRBJ1-3
CDR3aa: CAIRPRDNSGNTIYF

v_gene: TRBV9
j_gene: TRBJ2-2
CDR3aa: CASSARGSGELFF

v_gene: TRBV7-2
j_gene: TRBJ1-2
CDR3aa: CASSSPGLGLYGYTF

v_gene: TRBV30
j_gene: TRBJ1-2
CDR3aa: CAWSGGDYGYTF

v_gene: TRBV2
j_gene: TRBJ1-5
CDR3aa: CASSEGEAGYQPQHF

v_gene: TRBV9
j_gene: TRBJ2-3
CDR3aa: CASSVLSTGTDTQYF

v_gene: TRBV10-3
j_gene: TRBJ2-1
CDR3aa: CAISATSGGARNEQFF

v_gene: TRBV7-2
j_gene: TRBJ2-7
CDR3aa: CASRGGRPYEQYF

v_gene: TRBV29-1
j_gene: TRBJ2-3
CDR3aa: CSVVRRLPTDTQYF

v_gene: TRBV29-1
j_gene: TRBJ1-6
CDR3aa: CSVELQGERNSPLHF

v_gene: TRBV7-9
j_gene: TRBJ1-5
CDR3aa: CASSQDFSNQPQHF

v_gene: TRBV4-1
j_gene: TRBJ2-7
CDR3aa: CASSQAGQGFPWNEQYF

v_gene: TRBV29-1
j_gene: TRBJ2-1
CDR3aa: CSAGVGGLAGGRSYNEQFF

v_gene: TRBV10-3
j_gene: TRBJ2-7
CDR3aa: CAISESAGGLYEQYF

v_gene: TRBV7-8
j_gene: TRBJ2-7
CDR3aa: CASSTLAGGIYEQYF

v_gene: TRBV2
j_gene: TRBJ2-5
CDR3aa: CASSSTAKETQYF

v_gene: TRBV7-2
j_gene: TRBJ1-5
CDR3aa: CASSSRQGAGQPQHF

v_gene: TRBV6-6
j_gene: TRBJ2-1
CDR3aa: CASSHRELDEQFF

v_gene: TRBV28
j_gene: TRBJ1-2
CDR3aa: CASKKGAGFNYGYTF

v_gene: TRBV6-5
j_gene: TRBJ1-4
CDR3aa: CASRRHGTNEKLFF

v_gene: TRBV7-9
j_gene: TRBJ2-7
CDR3aa: CASSRAEGSSYEQYF

v_gene: TRBV2
j_gene: TRBJ1-2
CDR3aa: CASTGLTGDGYTF

v_gene: TRBV9
j_gene: TRBJ1-1
CDR3aa: CASSVSTTAGEGKAFF

v_gene: TRBV7-9
j_gene: TRBJ2-7
CDR3aa: CASSPRVEQYF

v_gene: TRBV15
j_gene: TRBJ2-2
CDR3aa: CATSWLQGSGSGELFF